The 21 T cell receptor beta chains below come from one sample, sequenced in a study of T cell responses to AZD1222 COVID-19 vaccine. Measured with immunoSEQ multiplex PCR; TCRdb has only the in-frame clones, and not every one. The sample yields approximately 140,000 clones, around 90% seen once. The starting material was peripheral blood, obtained on day 0 of AZD1222 vaccination. Source of these receptors: an adult in good health.

The genes are TRBV7-2 and TRBJ1-4; D is perhaps TRBD1 (6 bases). Germline CDR1 SGHTA, CDR2 FQGNSA. With 6 bases removed from V and 8 bases from J, the gap between germline ends came to 19 bases. The CDR3 contains 15 residues. This chain's CDR3 is CASSRTGLRGEKLFF. As DNA, the CDR3 is TGTGCCAGCAGTCGAACAGGGTTAAGGGGGGAAAAACTGTTTTTT.

The chain uses TRBV2 and TRBJ2-3, with 16 bases aligning to TRBD2. This CDR3 has 17 residues. The V gene end was trimmed by 5 bases and the J gene end by 5 bases; junction bases not matched to a gene: 7. Germline assignment: CDR1 SNHLY and CDR2 FYNNEI. CDR3 residues: CASSQGLAGGPGDTQYF. CDR3 DNA sequence: TGTGCCAGCAGTCAGGGACTAGCGGGGGGGCCGGGAGATACGCAGTATTTT. The entire variable domain, with the rest obtained from reference TRBV2 and TRBJ2-3, is as follows: EPEVTQTPSHQVTQMGQEVILRCVPISNHLYFYWYRQILGQKVEFLVSFYNNEISEKSEIFDDQFSVERPDGSNFTLKIRSTKLEDSAMYFCASSQGLAGGPGDTQYFGPGTRLTVL.

This sequence joins TRBV9 and TRBJ1-5, with 8 bases that match TRBD1. This CDR3 comprises 14 residues. CDR1 and CDR2 from the germline V gene are SGDLS and YYNGEE. With V trimmed by 3 bases and J by 6 bases, 5 bases remained unmatched. DNA for the CDR3: TGTGCCAGCAGCGCAACAGGGGGGAGTCAGCCCCAGCATTTT. Translation gives CASSATGGSQPQHF.

The V and J genes are TRBV5-1 and TRBJ1-6; possible D gene TRBD1, 6 bases. The CDR3 covers 19 residues. The germline V gene encodes CDR1 SGHRS and CDR2 YFSETQ. V gave up 0 bases and J gave up 6 bases, with 22 bases separating them. CDR3 sequence reads: CASSLVPTGIIGFNSPLHF. In DNA form, the CDR3 reads TGCGCCAGCAGCTTGGTACCTACAGGGATAATAGGGTTTAATTCACCCCTCCACTTT.

This clone was observed once. The chain recombines TRBV6-2 or TRBV6-3 with TRBJ1-1; D is uncertain. Trimming pared 0 bases from V and 1 base from J, leaving 21 bases between. CDR3 length equals 19 residues. In germline, CDR1 is MNHEY, CDR2 SVGEGT. CDR3 bases: TGTGCCAGCAGTTACTCGCCGTCGGTAATGGGGAGGAGGAACACTGAAGCTTTCTTT. This encodes CASSYSPSVMGRRNTEAFF.

The chain joins TRBV13 to TRBJ1-1, with D tentatively TRBD1 (5 bases). Germline loops: CDR1 PRHDT, CDR2 FYEKMQ (reference sequence). Trimming took off 4 bases at V and 1 base at J, with 13 bases between the two ends. The CDR3 loop spans 15 amino acids. The CDR3: CASSSTGHGNTEAFF. In DNA form, the CDR3 reads TGTGCCAGCAGCTCCACAGGACATGGGAACACTGAAGCTTTCTTT. The full variable domain, with the rest looked up from reference TRBV13 and TRBJ1-1, is AAGVIQSPRHLIKEKRETATLKCYPIPRHDTVYWYQQGPGQDPQFLISFYEKMQSDKGSIPDRFSAQQFSDYHSELNMSSLELGDSALYFCASSSTGHGNTEAFFGQGTRLTVV.

V gene TRBV12-3 or TRBV12-4 combines with J gene TRBJ2-1; the D is unclear. This CDR3 region has 11 residues. With 3 bases removed from V and 8 bases from J, the gap between germline ends came to 5 bases. The CDR3 DNA reads TGTGCCAGCAGTTTGGGTTATGAGCAGTTCTTC. Its protein product is CASSLGYEQFF.

V usage is TRBV2 and J usage is TRBJ2-5; no reliable D call. Germline CDR1 is SNHLY and CDR2 is FYNNEI. V was shortened by 2 bases and J by 5 bases, with 21 bases between the two germline ends. The length of the CDR3 is 17 residues. CDR3 sequence reads: CASSEPSDPHGEETQYF. The CDR3 bases are TGTGCCAGCAGTGAACCAAGCGACCCACATGGCGAGGAGACCCAGTACTTC.

J is TRBJ2-7 and V is TRBV6-5; D ambiguous. V was clipped by 5 bases and J by 2 bases, with 10 bases between them. This CDR3 has 13 amino acids. The V gene's germline CDR1 is MNHEY and CDR2 SVGAGI. The CDR3 coding sequence is TGTGCCAGCAGTCGCCCAGACACCTACGAGCAGTACTTC. It specifies CASSRPDTYEQYF.

The gene calls are TRBV4-2 and TRBJ2-7; D gene uncertain. V lost 0 bases and J 0 bases, leaving 15 bases between the germline ends. Germline V gene sequence: CDR1 LGHNA, CDR2 YNFKEQ. The CDR3 has 17 amino acids. CDR3 amino acids: CASSQDYPIRGSYEQYF. The CDR3 DNA follows: TGTGCCAGCAGCCAAGATTACCCCATCAGAGGCTCCTACGAGCAGTACTTC.

The V call is TRBV7-8, the J call TRBJ2-1; 11 nucleotides match TRBD1. The CDR3 has 15 residues. Germline lookup yields CDR1 SGHVS and CDR2 FQNEAQ. V shed 2 bases and J 10 bases; nucleotides not matched to a gene: 7. The DNA of the CDR3 is TGTGCCAGCAGCTTACGGACAGGGGGCTTAGACGAGCAGTTCTTC. Protein product: CASSLRTGGLDEQFF.

The V gene is TRBV7-3, the J gene TRBJ2-1, with 8 bases fitting TRBD1. From germline, CDR1 is SGHTA and CDR2 FQGTGA. The CDR3 runs to 16 residues. With 2 bases clipped from V and 5 bases from J, the junction kept 8 bases outside the gene matches. The CDR3 DNA reads as TGTGCCAGCAGCTTACGGCCCGGGACAGGTGACAATGAGCAGTTCTTC. Encoded protein: CASSLRPGTGDNEQFF. The full variable domain, completed using reference TRBV7-3 and TRBJ2-1, is GAGVSQTPSNKVTEKGKYVELRCDPISGHTALYWYRQSLGQGPEFLIYFQGTGAADDSGLPNDRFFAVRPEGSVSTLKIQRTERGDSAVYLCASSLRPGTGDNEQFFGPGTRLTVL.

The rearrangement joins TRBV6-6 to TRBJ2-1, with unresolved D. In germline, CDR1 is MNHNY, CDR2 SVGAGI (reference sequence). The CDR3 is made up of 13 amino acids. V was trimmed by 2 bases and J by 4 bases, leaving 6 bases between them. CDR3 loop: CASSYASYNEQFF. The CDR3 region has the DNA TGTGCCAGCAGTTACGCTAGTTACAATGAGCAGTTCTTC.

The chain recombines TRBV7-2 with TRBJ2-7; 8 nucleotides align to TRBD1. The germline CDR1 and CDR2 sequences are SGHTA and FQGNSA. Trimming took 4 bases from V and 3 from J; bases not matched to a gene: 8. The CDR3 length is 15 residues. CDR3 bases: TGTGCCAGCAGCTCGGACAGGGTCGGGGGCTACGAGCAGTACTTC. It is translated as CASSSDRVGGYEQYF.

This clone appeared once. CDR3 DNA: TGTGCCAGCAGCCTACGACAGGGGGCCTATGGCTACACCTTC. Protein: CASSLRQGAYGYTF. J is TRBJ1-2 and V is TRBV3-1 (or the pseudogene TRBV3-2); TRBD1 matches at 10 bases. This CDR3 is built from 14 residues. Germline V gene data show CDR1 as LGHDT and CDR2 as YNNKEL (reference sequence). V was pared by 4 bases and J by 4 bases, with 3 bases of the junction left unmatched.

This chain uses TRBV7-9 with TRBJ1-1; the match to TRBD1 covers 7 bases. This CDR3 comprises 14 residues. From germline, CDR1 is SEHNR and CDR2 FQNEAQ (reference sequence). J lost 0 bases, V lost 5 bases, and 3 bases had no gene match. The CDR3 sequence is CASSPTGMNTEAFF. The DNA of the CDR3 is TGTGCCAGCAGCCCGACAGGGATGAACACTGAAGCTTTCTTT.

This clone appeared a single time. The V call is TRBV19, the J call TRBJ1-4; D is unclear. In germline, CDR1 is LNHDA, CDR2 SQIVND (reference sequence). Deletions cut 5 bases from V and 5 bases from J, with 18 bases between. The CDR3 totals 16 residues. This CDR3 is CASSSPSRVLNEKLFF. The CDR3 DNA is TGTGCCAGTAGTTCCCCTTCCCGGGTCCTAAATGAAAAACTGTTTTTT.

The chain employs TRBV6-5 and TRBJ1-2, with D hard to call. Looked up from germline, CDR1 is MNHEY and CDR2 is SVGAGI. The CDR3 sequence is 13 residues long. The germline V and J ends were trimmed by 8 bases and 1 base, with 11 bases remaining between them. Written as DNA, the CDR3 is TGTGCCAGCGGGAACCGGGATAACTATGGCTACACCTTC. It yields the protein CASGNRDNYGYTF.

CDR3 region: CASSLSGTDTQYF. CDR3 DNA: TGTGCCAGCAGTTTATCGGGCACAGATACGCAGTATTTT. The chain employs TRBV28 and TRBJ2-3, with D unclear. Looked up from germline, CDR1 is MDHEN and CDR2 is SYDVKM. The V end lost 1 base, the J end lost 1 base, and 3 bases lay between the germline ends. This CDR3 is built from 13 residues.

V usage is TRBV27 and J usage is TRBJ2-5; 7 nucleotides agree with TRBD1. Germline assignment: CDR1 MNHEY and CDR2 SMNVEV (reference sequence). Trimming took 6 bases from V and 1 from J; bases not matched to a gene: 11. The CDR3 is made up of 16 amino acids. The DNA of the CDR3 is TGTGCCAGCAGGACCTATGTTAAGGGGGCCCAAGAGACCCAGTACTTC. Translating it yields CASRTYVKGAQETQYF.

V is TRBV4-3 and J is TRBJ2-3; 10 nucleotides match TRBD2. V lost 0 bases, J lost 3 bases, and 6 bases stayed unmatched. The CDR3 has 17 residues. Germline loops: CDR1 LGHNA, CDR2 YSLEER. DNA for the CDR3: TGCGCCAGCAGCCAAGAGTATAGCGGGGGGCGGACAGATACGCAGTATTTT. Its translation is CASSQEYSGGRTDTQYF.